The source of this TCR beta chain is a study of blood T cell repertoires in COVID-19. Study context: Italy, Spain and the United States were the sources of the convalescent and acute COVID-19 samples. PBMCs, B-cell-depleted T cells, or T cells provided the cDNA or gDNA that made up the material.

This clone was detected once. CDR3 length equals 13 residues. The germline V and J ends were trimmed by 2 bases and 4 bases, with 9 bases remaining between them. The germline gives CDR1 KGHSH, CDR2 LQKENI. Per the original methods: Counts of nucleated cells, estimated from reference gene primer amplification, were obtained. TCRdb's copy holds only in-frame clones and misses some; the assay was immunoSEQ multiplex PCR. V, J and clone size derive from that table, while D and trimming were established from the DNA sequence. This sample carries 150,000 to 200,000 clones, more than 60% of them seen once, and the ten largest clones take approximately 3%.

The sequence derives from a man aged 65 to 79 with acute or convalescent COVID-19. The V gene is TRBV18, the J gene TRBJ2-7; D gene uncertain. Input material: peripheral blood. This CDR3 reads CASSPFLEYEQYF. The DNA for the CDR3 is TGTGCCAGCTCACCATTTTTGGAGTACGAGCAGTACTTC.